This TCR beta chain came from a study of radiotherapy plus CTLA-4 blockade in lung cancer. Whole-study findings and limits: Best predicting response, reportedly, were early blood T cell clone dynamics, with interferon-beta.

The CDR3 covers 19 residues. The germline gives CDR1 WSHSY, CDR2 SAAADI. Trimming took 3 bases from V and 4 from J; bases not matched to a gene: 20. For this clone: Its cognate antigen is unknown.

Measured with immunoSEQ multiplex PCR; TCRdb has only the in-frame clones, and not every one. The sample holds about 59,000 clones, 72% seen once. The sample consisted of peripheral blood, taken from a patient treated with radiotherapy plus ipilimumab. This rearrangement joins TRBV10-2 to TRBJ1-2, with 7 bases identical to TRBD1. The origin of this receptor is a human donor with non-small cell lung cancer whose response to radiotherapy plus ipilimumab could not be evaluated. This chain's CDR3 is CASSDGTRDSKAKGYGYTF. The CDR3 DNA follows: TGCGCCAGCAGTGATGGGACCCGGGACAGTAAAGCCAAGGGCTATGGCTACACCTTC.